A selection of T cell receptor beta chains follows, all from one sample in a study of identical twins. Each CDR3 protein is one row after TCRdb ran MiXCR on the 5' RACE reads. The table lists some 660,000 distinct CDR3 sequences, less than 10% of them singletons. These data were likewise used in another study, on yellow fever vaccine responses in identical twins.

Source material: PBMCs. The receptors here all came from a woman aged 18-29 years in good health. The CDR3 runs from the conserved cysteine through the conserved F or W. D genes are given only for firm matches. The size of a clone is reported for some rows only, either as once, few or many, or as a class for expanded clones.

size: -
D: -
J: TRBJ1-5
V: TRBV5-6
length: 14
CDR3: CASSSGPEVQPQHF
DNA: TGTGCCAGCAGCTCGGGACCTGAAGTTCAGCCCCAGCATTTT

size: -
D: -
J: TRBJ2-1
V: TRBV6-2/TRBV6-3
length: 14
CDR3: CASSYSSGYNEQFF
DNA: TGTGCCAGCAGTTACTCGTCAGGGTACAATGAGCAGTTCTTC

size: few
D: -
J: TRBJ2-1
V: TRBV19
length: 13
CDR3: CASGGMSYNEQFF
DNA: TGTGCCAGTGGCGGGATGTCCTACAATGAGCAGTTCTTC

size: few
D: -
J: TRBJ1-2
V: TRBV20-1
length: 12
CDR3: CSASGLDYGYTF
DNA: TGCAGTGCCTCGGGACTGGACTATGGCTACACCTTC

size: few
D: -
J: TRBJ2-7
V: TRBV9
length: 15
CDR3: CASSVGAGITYEQYF
DNA: TGTGCCAGCAGCGTAGGGGCAGGGATTACCTACGAGCAGTACTTC

size: many
D: -
J: TRBJ2-3
V: TRBV5-6
length: 19
CDR3: CASSSEVLTELYSTDTQYF
DNA: TGTGCCAGCAGCTCCGAGGTCTTGACAGAGCTTTATAGCACAGATACGCAGTATTTT

size: -
D: -
J: TRBJ2-7
V: TRBV6-2/TRBV6-3
length: 16
CDR3: CASSYAASGTGYEQYF
DNA: TGTGCCAGCAGTTACGCCGCCTCCGGGACGGGCTACGAGCAGTACTTC

size: many
D: -
J: TRBJ2-1
V: TRBV7-2
length: 13
CDR3: CASSEGTYNEQFF
DNA: TGTGCCAGCAGCGAAGGGACATACAATGAGCAGTTCTTC

size: -
D: -
J: TRBJ2-5
V: TRBV6-1
length: 15
CDR3: CASNLRQLPVETQYF
DNA: TGTGCCAGCAACCTAAGACAGTTACCTGTAGAGACCCAGTACTTC

size: -
D: -
J: TRBJ2-2
V: TRBV5-6
length: 13
CDR3: CASSLVETGELFF
DNA: TGTGCCAGCAGCTTGGTGGAGACCGGGGAGCTGTTTTTT

size: -
D: -
J: TRBJ2-7
V: TRBV2
length: 13
CDR3: CASRDSNSYEQCF
DNA: TGTGCCAGCAGGGACTCTAACTCCTACGAGCAGTGCTTC

size: -
D: -
J: TRBJ1-6
V: TRBV20-1
length: 14
CDR3: CSAPDRKVYSPLHF
DNA: TGCAGTGCTCCCGACAGGAAAGTTTATTCACCCCTCCACTTT

size: many
D: -
J: TRBJ2-3
V: TRBV29-1
length: 13
CDR3: CSARQGGEDTQYF
DNA: TGCAGCGCCCGACAGGGAGGGGAAGATACGCAGTATTTT